This TCR beta chain was identified during a study of T cells in Graves' hyperthyroidism and ophthalmopathy. Study-wide points: Most expanded thyroid clonotypes above 0.001 also appeared in blood.

This clonotype was seen ten or more times. Its target is unknown. The germline gives CDR1 MDHEN, CDR2 SYDVKM. There are 16 residues in the CDR3. Trimming removed 8 bases at V and 3 bases at J, with 23 bases between. The CDR3 regions of TCR beta were amplified from RNA transcripts. Primed by the HTBI set, a first-round RT-PCR was run on the TCR CDR3. TCRdb reprocessed the multiplex PCR reads with MiXCR, giving one entry per CDR3 protein. The sample includes under 250,000 distinct CDR3 sequences, roughly 22% of them seen just once. Ophthalmopathy patients all had a Clinical Activity Score of at least 3, a NOSPECS grade of at least 4 and disease under 3 months old. Diagnoses used clinical symptoms, serum thyroxine and TRAb, thyroid ultrasound and orbital computed tomography.

This clonotype was sampled from a woman between 35 and 50 years old with Graves' ophthalmopathy. Sequencing used blood. The rearrangement uses TRBV28 and TRBJ2-7, with a possible D match to TRBD2 (6 bases). The CDR3 nucleotides read TGTGCCAGCTCCCTACGGGGAGGACTACTGCGCTACGAGCAGTACTTC. Protein product: CASSLRGGLLRYEQYF.